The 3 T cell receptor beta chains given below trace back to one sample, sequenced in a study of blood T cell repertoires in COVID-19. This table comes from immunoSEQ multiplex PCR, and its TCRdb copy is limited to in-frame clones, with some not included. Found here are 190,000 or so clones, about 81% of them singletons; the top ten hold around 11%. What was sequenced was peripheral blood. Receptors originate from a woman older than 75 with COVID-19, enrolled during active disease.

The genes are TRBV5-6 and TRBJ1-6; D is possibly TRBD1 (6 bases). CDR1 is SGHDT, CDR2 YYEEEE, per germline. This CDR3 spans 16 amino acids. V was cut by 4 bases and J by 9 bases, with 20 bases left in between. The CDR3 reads CASSARAGDPISPLHF. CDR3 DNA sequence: TGTGCCAGCAGCGCCAGGGCAGGGGATCCAATTTCACCCCTCCACTTT.

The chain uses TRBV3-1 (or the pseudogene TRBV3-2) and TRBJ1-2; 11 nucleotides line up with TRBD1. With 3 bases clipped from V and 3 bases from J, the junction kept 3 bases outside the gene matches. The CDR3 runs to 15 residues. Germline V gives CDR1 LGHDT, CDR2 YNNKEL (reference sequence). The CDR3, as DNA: TGTGCCAGCAGCCATTGGGACAGGGGGGACTATGGCTACACCTTC. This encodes CASSHWDRGDYGYTF.

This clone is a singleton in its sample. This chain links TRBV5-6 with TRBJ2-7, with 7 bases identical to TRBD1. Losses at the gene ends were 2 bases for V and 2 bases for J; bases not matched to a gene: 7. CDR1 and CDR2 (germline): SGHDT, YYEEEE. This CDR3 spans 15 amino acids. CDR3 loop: CASSLPPGQTYEQYF. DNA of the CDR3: TGTGCCAGCAGCTTACCACCGGGACAGACCTACGAGCAGTACTTC. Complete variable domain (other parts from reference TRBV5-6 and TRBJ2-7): DAGVTQSPTHLIKTRGQQVTLRCSPKSGHDTVSWYQQALGQGPQFIFQYYEEEERQRGNFPDRFSGHQFPNYSSELNVNALLLGDSALYLCASSLPPGQTYEQYFGPGTRLTVT.